The table lists the clone carrying this T cell receptor beta chain with many counts. Its target is not known. TCRdb re-derived calls from the reads in MiXCR, one entry per CDR3 protein. The repertoire includes 300,000 or so distinct CDR3 sequences, roughly 25% of them detected once, and more than 10% sits in the top ten. This specimen comes from a study of T cell repertoires in cytomegalovirus infection. Study-wide context: Evidence of both CMV infection and a matching HLA type came from public TCR beta signatures.

Looked up from germline, CDR1 is SGHTA and CDR2 is FQGNSA. After removal of 0 bases from V and 3 bases from J, the junction contained 16 bases not matched to a gene. The length of the CDR3 is 21 residues. The source material was cultured PBMCs, sampled from culture after CMV antigen stimulation. J is TRBJ2-1 and V is TRBV7-2, with 11 bases fitting TRBD2. This clonotype was obtained from a human donor in good health (CMV status not recorded). Some clones in this sample may be carry-over from other donors' samples. CDR3 in amino acids: CASSLALAGGVRPLVYNEQFF. CDR3 nucleotide sequence: TGTGCCAGCAGCTTAGCCTTAGCGGGAGGGGTCCGACCTCTTGTCTACAATGAGCAGTTCTTC.